This T cell receptor beta chain originates from a study of blood T cell repertoires in COVID-19. Study-level information: PBMCs, B-cell-depleted T cells, or T cells were the source of the cDNA or gDNA that made up the material.

This clone has only a few counts. Enrolled through a virtual design, the participants were between roughly 18 and 90 years of age and came from fewer than 30 US areas. Cohort allocation depended upon clinical history that participants reported. Under the authors' procedure: Using reference gene primer amplification, nucleated cell counts were estimated. The data were produced by immunoSEQ multiplex PCR, yet TCRdb's version contains in-frame clones alone and is incomplete. The V and J calls and the clone size are those of that table, but D and trimming were determined from the DNA. Altogether over 200,000 clones are present, over 80% being singletons, with the ten largest covering approximately 1.2%. The CDR3 has 13 amino acids. CDR1 and CDR2 from the germline V gene are SGDLS and YYNGEE. V was clipped by 4 bases and J by 6 bases, with 11 bases between them.

J is TRBJ2-1 and V is TRBV9; no clear D gene. The sequence was obtained from a human donor in a cohort exposed to, infected with or recovered from COVID-19 (not recorded which). The donor label of this sample is uncertain. What was sequenced was PBMCs or T cells enriched from blood (not recorded which). CDR3 coding DNA: TGTGCCAGCAGCCCAGACGACACCAATGAGCAGTTCTTC. It codes for CASSPDDTNEQFF.